This is a list of T cell receptor beta chains from one sample in a study of cytomegalovirus exposure and HLA in healthy donors. Method: immunoSEQ multiplex PCR; TCRdb's copy keeps in-frame clones and lacks some. The profile shows 150,000 to 200,000 clones, around 79% of them singletons. Sequenced: PBMCs. All receptors derive from a woman aged 45-59 years in good health and CMV-seronegative. Both conserved end residues are part of each CDR3. The order of the fields is J gene, CDR3 length, V gene, CDR3 protein.

>TRBJ2-1|17|TRBV4-3
CASSQASLRLAGDEQFF
>TRBJ2-7|13|TRBV6-1
CASGQTPNYEQYF
>TRBJ1-6|15|TRBV15
CATSSSRGTVLALHF
>TRBJ1-2|11|TRBV20-1
CSVLTGNGYTF
>TRBJ1-2|14|TRBV7-2
CASSQQGPGYGYTF
>TRBJ2-5|12|TRBV10-3
CAISDIQETQYF
>TRBJ2-1|18|TRBV7-8
CASSLDLGGGRVNNEQFF
>TRBJ2-7|14|TRBV30
CAWSGEREGPRQYF
>TRBJ1-3|16|TRBV4-3
CASSQEQGGSGNTIYF
>TRBJ1-4|17|TRBV7-8
CASTHAKSGQYFEKLFF
>TRBJ1-2|15|TRBV27
CASSFSREGPYGYTF
>TRBJ1-4|14|TRBV7-2
CASSSGGANEKLFF
>TRBJ1-2|17|TRBV4-1
CASSQENLQGFHYGYTF
>TRBJ1-3|15|TRBV30
CAWSGAGGSGNTIYF
>TRBJ2-3|15|TRBV9
CASSVEAVSTDTQYF
>TRBJ2-3|14|TRBV7-9
CASTQGLATDTQYF
>TRBJ1-1|15|TRBV2
CASSEVQGARAEAFF
>NA|13|TRBV6-5
CASSRDRSYEQYF
>TRBJ2-2|16|TRBV4-2
CASSARTGGGEGELFF
>TRBJ2-7|13|TRBV10-2
CASSGARPYEQYF
>TRBJ1-4|17|TRBV15
CATSRGGQGARGSSLFF
>TRBJ1-2|12|TRBV2
CASRGTAYGYTF